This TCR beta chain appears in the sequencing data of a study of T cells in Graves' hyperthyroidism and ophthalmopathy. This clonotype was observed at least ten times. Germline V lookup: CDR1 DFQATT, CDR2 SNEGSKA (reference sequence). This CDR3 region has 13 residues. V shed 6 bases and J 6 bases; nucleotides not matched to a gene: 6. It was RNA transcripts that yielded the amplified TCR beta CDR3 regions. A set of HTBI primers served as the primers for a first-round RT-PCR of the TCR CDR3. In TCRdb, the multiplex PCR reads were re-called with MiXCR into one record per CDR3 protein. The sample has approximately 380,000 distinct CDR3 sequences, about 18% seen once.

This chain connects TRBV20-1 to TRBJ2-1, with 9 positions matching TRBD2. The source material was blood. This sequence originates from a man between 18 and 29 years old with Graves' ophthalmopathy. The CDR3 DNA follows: TGCAGTGCAGGGACTAGCCTTGGCAATGAGCAGTTCTTC. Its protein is CSAGTSLGNEQFF.